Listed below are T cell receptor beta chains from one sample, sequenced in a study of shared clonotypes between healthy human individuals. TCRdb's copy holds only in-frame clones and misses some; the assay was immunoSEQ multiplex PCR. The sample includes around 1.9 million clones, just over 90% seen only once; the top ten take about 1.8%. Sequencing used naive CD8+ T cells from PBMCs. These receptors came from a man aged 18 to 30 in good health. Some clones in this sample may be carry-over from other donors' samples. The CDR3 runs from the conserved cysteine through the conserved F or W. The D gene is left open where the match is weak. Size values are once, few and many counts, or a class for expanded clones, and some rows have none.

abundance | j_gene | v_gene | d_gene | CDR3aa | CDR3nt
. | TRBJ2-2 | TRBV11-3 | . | CASSPSRSGTGELFF | TGTGCCAGCAGCCCCTCCAGGTCGGGCACCGGGGAGCTGTTTTTT
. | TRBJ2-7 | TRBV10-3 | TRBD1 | CAISLLAGTGGPPSYEQYF | TGTGCCATCAGTCTCCTCGCCGGGACAGGGGGTCCCCCCTCCTACGAGCAGTACTTC
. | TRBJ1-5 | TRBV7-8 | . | CASSQRGSSQPQHF | TGTGCCAGCAGCCAGAGGGGCAGTAGTCAGCCCCAGCATTTT
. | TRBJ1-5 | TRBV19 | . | CASSIGTMDNQPQHF | TGTGCCAGTAGTATAGGGACAATGGACAATCAGCCCCAGCATTTT
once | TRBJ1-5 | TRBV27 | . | CASSLGQGLNQPQHF | TGTGCCAGCAGTTTAGGTCAGGGACTAAATCAGCCCCAGCATTTT
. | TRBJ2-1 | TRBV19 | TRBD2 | CASSTWVAGDRMDEQFF | TGTGCCAGTAGTACCTGGGTGGCGGGGGACCGGATGGATGAGCAGTTCTTC
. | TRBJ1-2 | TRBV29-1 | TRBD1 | CSVPSETLQGTYGYTF | TGCAGCGTCCCTTCCGAGACATTACAGGGGACCTATGGCTACACCTTC
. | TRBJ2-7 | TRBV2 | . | CASISPLGGHIYEQYF | TGTGCCAGCATCTCCCCCTTGGGAGGACACATCTACGAGCAGTACTTC
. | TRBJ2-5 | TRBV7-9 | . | CASSRGTAYQETQYF | TGTGCCAGCAGCCGCGGGACCGCCTATCAAGAGACCCAGTACTTC
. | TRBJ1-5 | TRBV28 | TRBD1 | CASSFGGREDRVNQPQHF | TGTGCCAGCAGTTTCGGGGGTAGAGAGGACAGGGTCAATCAGCCCCAGCATTTT
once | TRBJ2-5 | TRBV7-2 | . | CASSLARYQETQYF | TGTGCCAGCAGCTTAGCGCGGTACCAAGAGACCCAGTACTTC
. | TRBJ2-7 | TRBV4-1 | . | CASSQEQRSWDEQYF | TGCGCCAGCAGCCAAGAACAGCGATCCTGGGACGAGCAGTACTTC
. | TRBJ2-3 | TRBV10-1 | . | CASSRDTSTDTQYF | TGCGCCAGCAGTAGGGACACCAGCACAGATACGCAGTATTTT
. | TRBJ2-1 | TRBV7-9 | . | CASSLIALNEQFF | TGTGCCAGCAGCTTAATAGCATTGAATGAGCAGTTCTTC
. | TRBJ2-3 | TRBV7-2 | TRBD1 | CASSTGADTQYF | TGTGCCAGCAGCACAGGGGCAGATACGCAGTATTTT
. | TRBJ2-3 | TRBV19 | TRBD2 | CASSYTPGLASTDTQYF | TGTGCCAGTAGTTATACACCGGGACTAGCGAGCACAGATACGCAGTATTTT
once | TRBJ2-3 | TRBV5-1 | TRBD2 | CASSSLAGGITDTQYF | TGCGCCAGCAGCTCCCTAGCGGGAGGGATCACAGATACGCAGTATTTT